This is a list of T cell receptor beta chains from one sample in a study of shared clonotypes between healthy human individuals. The assay was immunoSEQ multiplex PCR, and TCRdb's table has in-frame clones only and misses some. Among about 990,000 clones listed, 70% to 80% were seen once. Specimen: memory CD4+ T cells from PBMCs. The source is a man between 18 and 35 years old in good health. Some clones in this sample may be carry-over from other donors' samples. CDR3s include the opening cysteine and the closing phenylalanine or tryptophan. The D gene is left open where the match is weak. For some rows the clone size is stated as once, few or many, or as a class when expanded; others skip it.

d_gene | abundance | j_gene | v_gene | CDR3aa | CDR3nt
TRBD1 | few | TRBJ2-5 | TRBV28 | CASSGTAQETQYF | TGTGCCAGTTCGGGGACAGCCCAAGAGACCCAGTACTTC
TRBD2 | NA | TRBJ2-6 | TRBV19 | CASSNGLAGSTSGANVLTF | TGTGCCAGTAGTAACGGACTAGCGGGATCCACCTCTGGGGCCAACGTCCTGACTTTC
NA | NA | TRBJ1-1 | TRBV5-1 | CASKGPLSQGPWNTEAFF | TGCGCCAGCAAAGGACCGTTGAGTCAGGGCCCATGGAACACTGAAGCTTTCTTT
NA | NA | TRBJ1-6 | TRBV30 | CAWSRANGSPLHF | TGTGCCTGGTCCCGGGCCAACGGTTCACCCCTCCACTTT
NA | NA | TRBJ2-1 | TRBV5-5 | CASSLAGQGLYEQFF | TGTGCCAGCAGCTTGGCCGGGCAGGGGCTCTATGAGCAGTTCTTC
TRBD2 | many | TRBJ2-3 | TRBV27 | CASRKRDYWVTDTQYF | TGTGCCAGCAGGAAGCGGGACTATTGGGTAACAGATACGCAGTATTTT
NA | NA | TRBJ1-1 | TRBV11-2 | CASSLVVGINTEAFF | TGTGCCAGCAGCTTAGTTGTCGGGATTAACACTGAAGCTTTCTTT
TRBD1 | NA | TRBJ1-1 | TRBV7-8 | CASTPWPRGLTEAFF | TGTGCCAGCACCCCATGGCCCAGGGGGCTCACTGAAGCTTTCTTT
NA | once | TRBJ2-6 | TRBV27 | CASRITGISGANVLTF | TGTGCCAGCAGAATAACAGGGATCTCTGGGGCCAACGTCCTGACTTTC
NA | many | TRBJ2-7 | TRBV27 | CASSPHWGRHYEQYF | TGTGCCAGCAGTCCCCACTGGGGGAGGCACTACGAGCAGTACTTC
NA | many | TRBJ1-5 | TRBV7-8 | CASSLRTANQPQHF | TGTGCCAGCAGCTTGCGGACAGCTAATCAGCCCCAGCATTTT
NA | once | TRBJ1-3 | TRBV7-2 | CASSSQVRGNTIYF | TGTGCCAGCAGCTCCCAGGTCAGGGGAAACACCATATATTTT
NA | few | TRBJ1-1 | TRBV10-1 | CASSGNRGSNTEAFF | TGCGCCAGCAGTGGAAATCGGGGATCGAACACTGAAGCTTTCTTT
TRBD2 | few | TRBJ2-5 | TRBV2 | CASKASGIYQETQYF | TGTGCCAGCAAGGCTAGCGGGATCTACCAAGAGACCCAGTACTTC
NA | NA | TRBJ1-1 | TRBV2 | CASSPPGRMNTEAFF | TGTGCCAGCAGCCCCCCAGGAAGAATGAACACTGAAGCTTTCTTT
NA | NA | TRBJ2-2 | TRBV19 | CASRWVVTGELFF | TGTGCCAGTAGATGGGTGGTCACCGGGGAGCTGTTTTTT
NA | NA | TRBJ2-5 | TRBV2 | CASIKGGELETQYF | TGTGCCAGCATCAAAGGGGGGGAATTAGAGACCCAGTACTTC
NA | NA | TRBJ2-7 | TRBV6-5 | CASRDQYEQYF | TGTGCCAGCAGGGACCAGTACGAGCAGTACTTC
TRBD1 | few | TRBJ1-5 | TRBV7-8 | CASSPSGTAYQPQHF | TGTGCCAGCAGCCCCTCCGGGACAGCTTATCAGCCCCAGCATTTT
TRBD2 | many | TRBJ2-7 | TRBV6-5 | CATRFTSGSYEQYF | TGTGCCACCAGGTTCACTAGCGGGAGCTACGAGCAGTACTTC
NA | NA | TRBJ2-1 | TRBV14 | CASSQEVGRYSYNEQFF | TGTGCCAGCAGCCAAGAAGTCGGGAGATACTCCTACAATGAGCAGTTCTTC
NA | NA | TRBJ1-2 | TRBV28 | CASSLPHNYGYTF | TGTGCCAGCAGTTTACCGCATAACTATGGCTACACCTTC
NA | NA | TRBJ2-2 | TRBV27 | CASSLWSAGELFF | TGTGCCAGCAGTTTATGGTCCGCCGGGGAGCTGTTTTTT
TRBD1 | NA | TRBJ2-2 | TRBV9 | CASSARGSVGGELFF | TGTGCCAGCAGCGCCAGGGGGAGCGTGGGCGGGGAGCTGTTTTTT
TRBD1 | few | TRBJ2-5 | TRBV2 | CASSPRGPETQYF | TGTGCCAGCAGTCCCAGGGGGCCAGAGACCCAGTACTTC
TRBD2 | NA | TRBJ2-2 | TRBV19 | CASITSGLYTGELFF | TGTGCCAGTATCACTAGCGGGTTATACACCGGGGAGCTGTTTTTT